This T cell receptor (beta chain) was captured by sequencing in a study of blood T cell repertoires in COVID-19. Assay used: immunoSEQ multiplex PCR; TCRdb lists only in-frame clones, some missing. The table lists some 200,000 clones, 86% of them singletons, with around 3.5% in the top ten. V was cut by 8 bases and J by 7 bases, with 20 bases left in between. The germline V gene encodes CDR1 LGHNA and CDR2 YSLEER. The CDR3 is made up of 14 amino acids. The source of this sequence is a man in his 70s with acute or convalescent COVID-19. The sample was peripheral blood. This sequence joins TRBV4-3 and TRBJ1-1, with TRBD1 as a possible D gene (6 bases). The CDR3 sequence: CASARQEGVGEAFF. The CDR3, as DNA: TGCGCCAGCGCTAGACAGGAAGGCGTCGGTGAAGCTTTCTTT.